Sequencing of this TCR beta chain was carried out in a study of T cell responses to AZD1222 COVID-19 vaccine. Study conclusions and caveats: Spike-specific TCR repertoires showed rising breadth and depth after two AZD1222 doses. Clonal diversity was possibly underestimated; the donors were predominantly white British and more often female. Epitopes outside B.1.351 and B.1.1.7 mutated regions reportedly drew nearly half of spike TCRs.

Here immunoSEQ multiplex PCR was the method, and the copy in TCRdb shows in-frame clones only, minus some. The sample comprises roughly 110,000 clones, around 88% of which are singletons, and approximately 6.4% rests with the top ten. The length of the CDR3 is 14 residues. V was shortened by 1 base and J by 4 bases, with 8 bases between the two germline ends. Germline V gene data show CDR1 as MNHNY and CDR2 as SVGAGI (reference sequence). For this clone: Antigen: not known.

The sequences come from peripheral blood, collected 28 days after the second AZD1222 dose. The receptor comes from an adult who received the AZD1222 COVID-19 vaccine. V and J are TRBV6-6 and TRBJ1-3; a weak D match, TRBD1 (5 bases). The CDR3 protein is CASSYYRIGNTIYF. Here the CDR3 DNA reads TGTGCCAGCAGTTACTACAGGATAGGAAACACCATATATTTT.